This T cell receptor (beta chain) is from a study of shared clonotypes between healthy human individuals. Across the study: Aged between 18 and 49, the donors were two women and three men. The study, taken as a whole, reports: Clonotypes shared by all four sorted-subset donors had higher generation probabilities than non-shared clonotypes.

Sequencing was at deep level. Produced via immunoSEQ multiplex PCR; TCRdb's table is partial and in-frame only. The profile covers hundreds of thousands of clones, with approximately 96% appearing a single time and about 0.12% taken by the ten largest. The naive CD8 subset, CD45RO-negative cells positively selected for CCR7, excluded terminally differentiated effector memory CD45RA+ cells. The CDR3 length is 14 residues. Germline V gene sequence: CDR1 LGHNA, CDR2 YNFKEQ. V shed 1 base and J shed 2 bases, with 5 bases lying between them. As for this clone: Its target is not known. The sample contains more than one DNA sequence encoding this CDR3.

Sequencing was done on a sample of naive CD8+ T cells sorted from blood. The clonotype was recovered from a woman aged 30 to 39 in good health. The chain couples TRBV4-2 to TRBJ2-2; D ambiguous. The CDR3: CASSQGLNTGELFF. CDR3 sequence (DNA): TGTGCCAGCAGCCAAGGACTTAACACCGGGGAGCTGTTTTTT.